Listed below are T cell receptor beta chains from one sample, sequenced in a study of siplizumab effects on memory and regulatory T cells. Generated by immunoSEQ multiplex PCR, the TCRdb table keeps only in-frame clones and is missing some. This sample has some 96,000 clones, with about 95% found just once. Sequenced material: non-Treg CD4+ T cells sorted from blood. Receptor source: a human donor in good health. Both conserved end residues are trimmed from each CDR3. Fields, in order: J gene, clone size, V gene, CDR3 protein. Clone size is given for some rows only: seen once, a few or many times, or a class if the clone is expanded.

j_call: TRBJ1-5
clone_size: NA
v_call: TRBV28
cdr3_aa: ASSWSRNQPQH

j_call: TRBJ2-7
clone_size: NA
v_call: TRBV7-9
cdr3_aa: ASSSPEGASSYEQY

j_call: TRBJ2-3
clone_size: NA
v_call: TRBV5-1
cdr3_aa: ASSLMGFSTDTQY

j_call: TRBJ2-7
clone_size: NA
v_call: TRBV28
cdr3_aa: ASSEPGLAGASYEQY

j_call: TRBJ2-3
clone_size: NA
v_call: TRBV7-3
cdr3_aa: ATAGGPQDTQY

j_call: TRBJ2-1
clone_size: NA
v_call: TRBV9
cdr3_aa: ASSSRQGARNEQF

j_call: TRBJ1-5
clone_size: NA
v_call: TRBV7-9
cdr3_aa: ASSRWGNRVGLSNQPQH

j_call: TRBJ2-7
clone_size: NA
v_call: TRBV5-1
cdr3_aa: ASSYGSPYEQY

j_call: TRBJ2-2
clone_size: NA
v_call: TRBV9
cdr3_aa: ASSSSRTGVTGELF

j_call: TRBJ2-2
clone_size: NA
v_call: TRBV15
cdr3_aa: ATSRDGGILTGELF

j_call: TRBJ2-7
clone_size: NA
v_call: TRBV7-2
cdr3_aa: ASSSGQEHLWEQY

j_call: TRBJ2-6
clone_size: NA
v_call: TRBV2
cdr3_aa: ASGGQGFANVLT

j_call: TRBJ2-2
clone_size: NA
v_call: TRBV18
cdr3_aa: ASTSNGNTGELF

j_call: TRBJ2-7
clone_size: NA
v_call: TRBV25-1
cdr3_aa: ASSTRDSPYEQY

j_call: TRBJ2-7
clone_size: NA
v_call: TRBV19
cdr3_aa: ASSKERTARFYEQY

j_call: TRBJ1-1
clone_size: NA
v_call: TRBV28
cdr3_aa: ASSIYRANTEAF

j_call: TRBJ1-2
clone_size: NA
v_call: TRBV28
cdr3_aa: ASSLKGYGYT

j_call: TRBJ1-2
clone_size: NA
v_call: TRBV5-6
cdr3_aa: ASSLIRGLGYGYT

j_call: TRBJ2-2
clone_size: NA
v_call: TRBV19
cdr3_aa: ASRGTGGFGELF

j_call: TRBJ1-2
clone_size: NA
v_call: TRBV6-6
cdr3_aa: ASSYSGSYGYT

j_call: TRBJ2-3
clone_size: NA
v_call: TRBV10-3
cdr3_aa: AISEGPTPDTQY

j_call: TRBJ2-5
clone_size: NA
v_call: TRBV4-1
cdr3_aa: ASSQDFPPIMAQY

j_call: TRBJ1-2
clone_size: few
v_call: TRBV19
cdr3_aa: ASLGGNYGYT

j_call: TRBJ1-5
clone_size: NA
v_call: TRBV28
cdr3_aa: ASRRGRSSNQPQH

j_call: TRBJ1-1
clone_size: NA
v_call: TRBV11-2
cdr3_aa: ASSLSGGTEAF

j_call: TRBJ1-2
clone_size: NA
v_call: TRBV28
cdr3_aa: ASRSGQDYGYT

j_call: TRBJ2-7
clone_size: NA
v_call: TRBV7-2
cdr3_aa: ASSYDSSTYEQY

j_call: TRBJ2-3
clone_size: NA
v_call: TRBV7-3
cdr3_aa: ASSLFPSGRADTQY

j_call: TRBJ1-1
clone_size: NA
v_call: TRBV6-1
cdr3_aa: ASSEALTFPTEAF

j_call: TRBJ2-7
clone_size: few
v_call: TRBV28
cdr3_aa: ASSPRGTGIHEQY

j_call: TRBJ2-1
clone_size: NA
v_call: TRBV27
cdr3_aa: ASRSGGGGNNEQF

j_call: TRBJ2-3
clone_size: NA
v_call: TRBV5-1
cdr3_aa: ASSLWSGTDTQY

j_call: TRBJ2-2
clone_size: NA
v_call: TRBV29-1
cdr3_aa: SVTGQMNTGELF

j_call: TRBJ2-7
clone_size: NA
v_call: TRBV4-2
cdr3_aa: ASSQGVAGGIYEQY

j_call: TRBJ2-3
clone_size: NA
v_call: TRBV9
cdr3_aa: ASSVVRLADNTDTDTQY

j_call: TRBJ2-5
clone_size: NA
v_call: TRBV18
cdr3_aa: ASSPTQETQY

j_call: TRBJ2-3
clone_size: NA
v_call: TRBV7-6
cdr3_aa: ASSFNGRSATQY

j_call: TRBJ2-6
clone_size: NA
v_call: TRBV6-6
cdr3_aa: ASSYPGSGANVLT

j_call: TRBJ1-5
clone_size: NA
v_call: TRBV7-9
cdr3_aa: ASSRQGNQPQH

j_call: TRBJ2-1
clone_size: NA
v_call: TRBV7-3
cdr3_aa: ASSLRSGQEYNEQF

j_call: TRBJ2-5
clone_size: NA
v_call: TRBV7-3
cdr3_aa: ASSHSTSYQETQY

j_call: TRBJ1-1
clone_size: NA
v_call: TRBV11-3
cdr3_aa: ASSLVRASEAF

j_call: TRBJ1-4
clone_size: NA
v_call: TRBV30
cdr3_aa: AWERQGVEKLF

j_call: TRBJ2-5
clone_size: NA
v_call: TRBV27
cdr3_aa: ASQSRRPGNGRETQY

j_call: TRBJ2-3
clone_size: NA
v_call: TRBV6-6
cdr3_aa: ASSYPKGGDTQY

j_call: TRBJ2-7
clone_size: NA
v_call: TRBV19
cdr3_aa: ASSRDRSYEQY

j_call: TRBJ2-7
clone_size: NA
v_call: TRBV13
cdr3_aa: ASSLLPKWGSKYEQY

j_call: TRBJ2-2
clone_size: NA
v_call: TRBV28
cdr3_aa: ASSRRRESTGELF

j_call: TRBJ2-5
clone_size: NA
v_call: TRBV18
cdr3_aa: ASSPQPGGGVEETQY

j_call: TRBJ1-2
clone_size: once
v_call: TRBV28
cdr3_aa: ASSPPPERSYT

j_call: TRBJ1-1
clone_size: NA
v_call: TRBV6-5
cdr3_aa: ASKGLNTEAF

j_call: TRBJ2-2
clone_size: NA
v_call: TRBV6-4
cdr3_aa: ASRRQNTGELF

j_call: TRBJ2-7
clone_size: once
v_call: TRBV5-1
cdr3_aa: ASSLGPRESYEQY

j_call: TRBJ2-5
clone_size: NA
v_call: TRBV27
cdr3_aa: ASSWMGGPIQETQY

j_call: TRBJ2-1
clone_size: once
v_call: TRBV7-6
cdr3_aa: ASSLVDEQF

j_call: TRBJ2-1
clone_size: NA
v_call: TRBV29-1
cdr3_aa: SVAGYGNNEQF

j_call: TRBJ2-7
clone_size: NA
v_call: TRBV2
cdr3_aa: ASSVRVYEQY

j_call: TRBJ2-1
clone_size: once
v_call: TRBV5-1
cdr3_aa: ASRPAGAGVTGEQF

j_call: TRBJ2-3
clone_size: NA
v_call: TRBV2
cdr3_aa: ASNRAGGADTQY

j_call: TRBJ1-2
clone_size: NA
v_call: TRBV28
cdr3_aa: ASSSTRITGGRGYT